The T cell receptor (beta chain) described here comes from a study of T cell responses to AZD1222 COVID-19 vaccine. Points on this clone: Its antigen remains unknown.

Study results and limitations: Donor demographics were predominantly white British with a female majority; clonal diversity may be underestimated. Only 5 to 7 AZD1222 recipients were seropositive at baseline.

Second doses that came at about 4 or about 12 weeks were put together. Trimming at V came to 2 bases and at J to 4 bases, leaving 4 bases not matched to a gene. From germline, CDR1 is SGHRS and CDR2 YFSETQ. This CDR3 spans 14 amino acids. Repertoires were generated with immunoSEQ multiplex PCR, while TCRdb's copy carries only in-frame clones and drops some. The sample gives 90,000 to 120,000 clones, about 89% of which show up once; about 6.8% is in the top ten. The clonotype was recovered from an adult who received the AZD1222 COVID-19 vaccine. Sequenced material: peripheral blood, taken 28 days after the second AZD1222 dose. This chain connects TRBV5-1 to TRBJ2-3; TRBD2 matches at 7 bases. The CDR3 here is CASSLKRGPDTQYF. CDR3 bases: TGCGCCAGCAGCTTAAAGCGGGGCCCAGATACGCAGTATTTT. The variable domain in full, completed from reference TRBV5-1 and TRBJ2-3, reads KAGVTQTPRYLIKTRGQQVTLSCSPISGHRSVSWYQQTPGQGLQFLFEYFSETQRNKGNFPGRFSGRQFSNSRSEMNVSTLELGDSALYLCASSLKRGPDTQYFGPGTRLTVL.